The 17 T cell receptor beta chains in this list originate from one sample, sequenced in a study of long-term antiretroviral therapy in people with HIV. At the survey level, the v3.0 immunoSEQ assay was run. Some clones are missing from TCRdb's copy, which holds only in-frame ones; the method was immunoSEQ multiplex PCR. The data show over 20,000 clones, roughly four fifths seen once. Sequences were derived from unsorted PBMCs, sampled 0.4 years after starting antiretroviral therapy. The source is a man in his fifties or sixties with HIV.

The CDR3 reads CASSSGTDEQFF. In DNA form, the CDR3 reads TGTGCCAGCAGCTCCGGGACGGATGAGCAGTTCTTC. The genes are TRBV5-4 and TRBJ2-1, with D perhaps assigned TRBD1 or TRBD2 (5 bases each). Trimming left V 3 bases short and J 8 bases short, with 9 bases between. There are 12 residues in the CDR3. Germline CDR1 and CDR2: SGHNT and YYREEE (reference sequence).

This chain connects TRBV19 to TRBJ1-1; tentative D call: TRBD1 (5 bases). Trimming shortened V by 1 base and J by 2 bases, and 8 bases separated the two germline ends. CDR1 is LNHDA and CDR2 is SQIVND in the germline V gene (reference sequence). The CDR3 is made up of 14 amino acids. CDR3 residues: CASSIGQHNTEAFF. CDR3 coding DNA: TGTGCCAGTAGTATAGGACAGCATAACACTGAAGCTTTCTTT.

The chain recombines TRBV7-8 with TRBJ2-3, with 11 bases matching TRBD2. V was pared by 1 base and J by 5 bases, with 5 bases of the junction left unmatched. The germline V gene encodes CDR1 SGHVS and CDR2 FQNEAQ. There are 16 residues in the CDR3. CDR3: CASSLGLAGGGDTQYF. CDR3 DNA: TGTGCCAGCAGCTTAGGTCTAGCGGGGGGTGGAGATACGCAGTATTTT.

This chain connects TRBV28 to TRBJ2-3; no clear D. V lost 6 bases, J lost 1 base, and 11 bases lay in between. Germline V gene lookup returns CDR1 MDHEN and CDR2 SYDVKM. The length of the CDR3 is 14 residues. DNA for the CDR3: TGTGCCAGCAGCCCCGGTGGTGGCACAGATACGCAGTATTTT. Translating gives CASSPGGGTDTQYF.

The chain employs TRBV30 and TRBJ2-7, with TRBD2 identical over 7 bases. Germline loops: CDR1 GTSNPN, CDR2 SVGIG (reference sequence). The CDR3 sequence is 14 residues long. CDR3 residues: CATDPQREGYEQYF. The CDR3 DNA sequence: TGTGCGACGGACCCCCAGAGGGAGGGATACGAGCAGTACTTC.

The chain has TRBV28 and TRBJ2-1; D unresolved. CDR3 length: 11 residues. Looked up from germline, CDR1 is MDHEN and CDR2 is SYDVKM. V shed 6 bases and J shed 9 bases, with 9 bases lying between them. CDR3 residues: CASRGRGEQFF. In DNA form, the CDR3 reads TGTGCCAGCAGAGGACGAGGTGAGCAGTTCTTC.

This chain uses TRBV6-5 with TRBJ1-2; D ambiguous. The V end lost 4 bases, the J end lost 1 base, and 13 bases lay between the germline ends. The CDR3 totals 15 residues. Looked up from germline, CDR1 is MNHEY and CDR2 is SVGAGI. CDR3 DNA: TGTGCCAGCAGTTCACCACCGGACCTTAACTATGGCTACACCTTC. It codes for CASSSPPDLNYGYTF.

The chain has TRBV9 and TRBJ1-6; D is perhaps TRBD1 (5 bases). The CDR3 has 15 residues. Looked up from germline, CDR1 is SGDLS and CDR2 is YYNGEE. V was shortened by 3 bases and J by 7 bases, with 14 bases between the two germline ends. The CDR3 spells CASSGGPSGNSPLHF. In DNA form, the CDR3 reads TGTGCCAGCAGCGGAGGACCCTCAGGGAATTCACCCCTCCACTTT. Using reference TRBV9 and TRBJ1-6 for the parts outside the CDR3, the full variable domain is DSGVTQTPKHLITATGQRVTLRCSPRSGDLSVYWYQQSLDQGLQFLIQYYNGEERAKGNILERFSAQQFPDLHSELNLSSLELGDSALYFCASSGGPSGNSPLHFGNGTRLTVT.

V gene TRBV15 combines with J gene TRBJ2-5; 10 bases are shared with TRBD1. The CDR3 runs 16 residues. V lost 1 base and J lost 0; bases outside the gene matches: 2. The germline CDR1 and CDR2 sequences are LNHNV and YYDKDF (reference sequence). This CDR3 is CATSRGQGADQETQYF. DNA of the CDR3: TGTGCCACCAGCAGAGGACAGGGGGCGGACCAAGAGACCCAGTACTTC.

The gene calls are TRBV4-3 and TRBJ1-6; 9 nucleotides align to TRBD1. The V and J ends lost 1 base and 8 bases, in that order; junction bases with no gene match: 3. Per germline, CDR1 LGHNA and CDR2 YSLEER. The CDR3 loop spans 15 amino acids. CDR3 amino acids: CASSQGTGAYSPLHF. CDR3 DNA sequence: TGCGCCAGCAGCCAAGGGACAGGGGCTTATTCACCCCTCCACTTT.

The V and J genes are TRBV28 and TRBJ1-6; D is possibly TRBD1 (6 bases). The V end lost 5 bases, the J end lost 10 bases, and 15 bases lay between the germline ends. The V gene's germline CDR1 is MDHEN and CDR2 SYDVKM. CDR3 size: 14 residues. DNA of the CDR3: TGTGCCAGCAGTCCTCAGAAGGGGGGATCACCCCTCCACTTT. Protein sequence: CASSPQKGGSPLHF.

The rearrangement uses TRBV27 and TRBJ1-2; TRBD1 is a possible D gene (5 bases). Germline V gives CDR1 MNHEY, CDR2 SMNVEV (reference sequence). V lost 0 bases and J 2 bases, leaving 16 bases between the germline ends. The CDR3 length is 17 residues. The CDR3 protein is CASSLSQGLWGNYGYTF. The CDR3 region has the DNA TGTGCCAGCAGTTTATCTCAAGGACTGTGGGGGAACTATGGCTACACCTTC.

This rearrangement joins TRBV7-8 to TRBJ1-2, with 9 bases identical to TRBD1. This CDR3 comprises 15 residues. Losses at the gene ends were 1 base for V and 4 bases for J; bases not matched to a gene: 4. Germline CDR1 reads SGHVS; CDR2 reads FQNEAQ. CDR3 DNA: TGTGCCAGCAGCTTAGTGGGGGACAGGGCCTATGGCTACACCTTC. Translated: CASSLVGDRAYGYTF.

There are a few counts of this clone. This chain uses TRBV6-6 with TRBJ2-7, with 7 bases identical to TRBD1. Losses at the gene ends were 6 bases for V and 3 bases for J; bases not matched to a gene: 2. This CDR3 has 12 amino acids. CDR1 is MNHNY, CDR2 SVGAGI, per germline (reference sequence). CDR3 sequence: CASRTGIYEQYF. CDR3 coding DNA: TGTGCCAGCAGGACAGGGATCTACGAGCAGTACTTC.

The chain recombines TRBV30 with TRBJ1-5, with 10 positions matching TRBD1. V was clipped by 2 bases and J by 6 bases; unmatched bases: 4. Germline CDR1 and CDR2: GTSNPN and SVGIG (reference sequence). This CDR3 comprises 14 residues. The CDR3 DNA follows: TGTGCCTGGAGTAGGGGACAGGGGAGTCAGCCCCAGCATTTT. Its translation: CAWSRGQGSQPQHF.

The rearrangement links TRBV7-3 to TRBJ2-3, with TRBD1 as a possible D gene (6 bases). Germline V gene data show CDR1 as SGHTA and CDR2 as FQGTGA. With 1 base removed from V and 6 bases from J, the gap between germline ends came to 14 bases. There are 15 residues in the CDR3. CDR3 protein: CASSLSLDSRDTQYF. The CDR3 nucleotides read TGTGCCAGCAGCTTAAGCCTGGACAGTCGGGATACGCAGTATTTT.

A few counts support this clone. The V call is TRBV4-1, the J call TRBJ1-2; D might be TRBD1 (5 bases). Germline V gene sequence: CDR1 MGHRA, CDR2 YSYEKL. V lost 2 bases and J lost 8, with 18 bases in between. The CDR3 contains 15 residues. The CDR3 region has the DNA TGCGCCAGCAGCCAACCCCGGCCCGGGGCGGGAGGCTACACCTTC. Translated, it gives CASSQPRPGAGGYTF.